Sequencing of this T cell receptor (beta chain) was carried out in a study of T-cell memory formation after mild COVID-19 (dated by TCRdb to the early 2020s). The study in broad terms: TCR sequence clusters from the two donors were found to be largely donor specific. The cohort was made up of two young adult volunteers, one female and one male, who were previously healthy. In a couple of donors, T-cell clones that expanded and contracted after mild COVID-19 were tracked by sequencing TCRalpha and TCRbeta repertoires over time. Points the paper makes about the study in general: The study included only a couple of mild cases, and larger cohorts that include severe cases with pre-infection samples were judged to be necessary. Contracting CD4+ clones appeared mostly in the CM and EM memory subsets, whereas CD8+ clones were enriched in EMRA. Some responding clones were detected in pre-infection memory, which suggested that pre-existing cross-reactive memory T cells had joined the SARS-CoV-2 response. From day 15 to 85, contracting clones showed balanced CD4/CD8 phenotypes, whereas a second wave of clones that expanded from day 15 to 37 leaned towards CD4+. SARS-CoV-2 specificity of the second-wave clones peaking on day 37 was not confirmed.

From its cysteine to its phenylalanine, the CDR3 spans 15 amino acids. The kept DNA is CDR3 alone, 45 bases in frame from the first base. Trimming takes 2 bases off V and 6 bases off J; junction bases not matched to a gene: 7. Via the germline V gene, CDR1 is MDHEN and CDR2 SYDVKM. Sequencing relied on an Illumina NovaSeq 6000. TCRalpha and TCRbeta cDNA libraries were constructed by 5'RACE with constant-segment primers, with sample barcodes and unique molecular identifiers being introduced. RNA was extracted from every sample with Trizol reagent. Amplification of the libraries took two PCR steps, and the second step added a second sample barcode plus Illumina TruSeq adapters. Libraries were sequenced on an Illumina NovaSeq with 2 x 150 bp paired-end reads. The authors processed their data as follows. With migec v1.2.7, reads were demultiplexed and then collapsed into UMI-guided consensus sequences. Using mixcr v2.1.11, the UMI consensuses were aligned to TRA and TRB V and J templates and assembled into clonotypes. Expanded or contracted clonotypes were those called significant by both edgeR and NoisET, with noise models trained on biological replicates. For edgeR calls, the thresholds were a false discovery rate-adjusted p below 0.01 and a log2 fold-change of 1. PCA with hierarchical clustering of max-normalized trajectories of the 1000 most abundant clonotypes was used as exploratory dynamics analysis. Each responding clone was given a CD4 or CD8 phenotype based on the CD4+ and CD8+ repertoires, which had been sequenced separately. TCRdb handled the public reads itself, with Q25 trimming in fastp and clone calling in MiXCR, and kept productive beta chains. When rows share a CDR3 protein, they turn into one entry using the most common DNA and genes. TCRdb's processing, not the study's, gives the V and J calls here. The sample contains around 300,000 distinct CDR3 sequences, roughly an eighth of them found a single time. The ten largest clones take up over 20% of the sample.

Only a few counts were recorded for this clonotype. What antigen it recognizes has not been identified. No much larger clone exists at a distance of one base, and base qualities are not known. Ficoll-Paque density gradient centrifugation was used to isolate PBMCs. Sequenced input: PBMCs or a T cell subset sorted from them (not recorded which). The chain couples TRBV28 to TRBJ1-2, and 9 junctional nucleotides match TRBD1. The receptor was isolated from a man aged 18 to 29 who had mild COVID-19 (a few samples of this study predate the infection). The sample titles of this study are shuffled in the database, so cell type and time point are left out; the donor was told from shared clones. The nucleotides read TGTGCCAGCAGTTTAGGTGCGGACAGGGGCAATGGCTACACCTTC. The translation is CASSLGADRGNGYTF.